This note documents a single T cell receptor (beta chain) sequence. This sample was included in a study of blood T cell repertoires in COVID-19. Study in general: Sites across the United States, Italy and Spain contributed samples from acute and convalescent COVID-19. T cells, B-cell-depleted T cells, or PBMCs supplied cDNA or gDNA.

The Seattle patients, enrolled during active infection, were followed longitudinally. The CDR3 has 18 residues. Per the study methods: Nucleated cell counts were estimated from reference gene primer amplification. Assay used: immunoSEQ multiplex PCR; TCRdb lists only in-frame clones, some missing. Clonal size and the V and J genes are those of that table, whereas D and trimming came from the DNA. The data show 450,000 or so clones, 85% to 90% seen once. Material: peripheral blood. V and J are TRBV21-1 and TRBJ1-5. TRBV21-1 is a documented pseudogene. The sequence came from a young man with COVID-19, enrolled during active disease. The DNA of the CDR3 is TGTGCCAGCAGCAAAGGAGACCTCAGCGGAGATAGCAATCAGCCCCAGCATTTT. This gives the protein CASSKGDLSGDSNQPQHF.